The clone carrying this TCR beta chain appeared a single time. Its specificity is not known. CDR3 size: 17 residues. Germline CDR1 is ENHRY and CDR2 is SYGVKD. The ends lost 11 bases at V and 3 bases at J; junction bases unmatched: 18. These data come from a study of early T cells in non-severe SARS-CoV-2 infection. Background on the study: From unsorted whole blood, bulk RNA was sequenced, and the chains remained unpaired.

Broader study findings: Lookups in VDJdb leaned toward anti-spike CD8 responses and missed private and CD4 specificities.

Each cDNA molecule carried a unique molecular identifier. TCRdb re-analysed the 5' RACE reads in MiXCR, keeping a single row per CDR3 protein. The data show roughly 58,000 distinct CDR3 sequences, with approximately 10% seen just once and 10% held by the top ten. What was sequenced was whole blood. The TCR sequence derives from an adult who was a healthcare worker with PCR-confirmed SARS-CoV-2 infection or an uninfected control (not recorded which). The chain combines TRBV10-3 with TRBJ2-2; 7 positions agree with TRBD1. CDR3 in amino acids: CAAASWDSAADTGELFF. The CDR3 bases are TGTGCCGCAGCCTCCTGGGACAGTGCTGCCGACACCGGGGAGCTGTTTTTT.